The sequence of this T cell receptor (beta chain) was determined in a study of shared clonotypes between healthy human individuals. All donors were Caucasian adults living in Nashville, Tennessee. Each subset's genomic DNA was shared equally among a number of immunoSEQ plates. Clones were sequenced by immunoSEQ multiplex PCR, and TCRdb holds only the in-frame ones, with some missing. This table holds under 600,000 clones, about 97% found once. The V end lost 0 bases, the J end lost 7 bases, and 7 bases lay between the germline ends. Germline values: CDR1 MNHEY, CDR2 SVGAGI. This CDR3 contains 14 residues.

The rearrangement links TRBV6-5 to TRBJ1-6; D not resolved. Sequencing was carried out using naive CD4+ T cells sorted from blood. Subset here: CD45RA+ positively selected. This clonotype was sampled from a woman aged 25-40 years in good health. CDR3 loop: CASSYSLWNSPLHF. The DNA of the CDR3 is TGTGCCAGCAGTTACTCGCTTTGGAATTCACCCCTCCACTTT.